This TCR beta chain stems from a study of blood T cells in healthy people across ages. Findings and caveats of the study: Naive T cell percentage showed a strong correlation with the diversity of TCR beta.

CDR1 and CDR2 from the germline V gene are SQVTM and ANQGSEA. The CDR3 runs 11 residues. V was clipped by 5 bases and J by 4 bases, with 5 bases between them. With respect to this clonotype: Its target is not known.

Sample-barcoded 5' priming and a J-beta primer mix drove a second PCR of roughly 6 to 12 cycles. A template-switch adaptor that had 12 random nucleotides put a tag on each cDNA molecule. Using its own MiXCR run on the 5' RACE reads, TCRdb lists one record per CDR3 protein. The sample gives about 1.4 million distinct CDR3 sequences, approximately 60% of which show up once; 6.7% is in the top ten. Sample donors were healthy Caucasian individuals that came from Russia, aged roughly 6 to 100. Total RNA extracted from each sample amounted to at least 6 micrograms. V gene TRBV29-1 combines with J gene TRBJ2-2, with D uncertain. The sample taken for sequencing was blood. The sequence was obtained from a man younger than 35 in good health. The CDR3 here is CSVWATGELFF. For the CDR3, the DNA is TGCAGCGTTTGGGCCACCGGGGAGCTGTTTTTT.